This T cell receptor beta chain was sequenced during a study of CD8 T cells in Susac syndrome. Overall study results and limits: Clonal expansion was absent from the CD4+ T cell repertoires in Susac syndrome.

Germline V gene data show CDR1 as SGHAT and CDR2 as FQNNGV. Germline trimming cut 5 bases from V and 11 bases from J; bases unmatched to any gene: 16. The CDR3 has 16 amino acids. Worth noting for this clonotype: Its antigen is undetermined.

Reverse transcription used 0.5 to 1 ug RNA and random hexamers. MiXCR was run by TCRdb on the immunoSEQ multiplex PCR reads, yielding one entry per CDR3 protein. The data show 55,000 to 80,000 distinct CDR3 sequences, with approximately 93% seen just once and roughly 0.15% held by the top ten. This TCR was sampled from a human donor with Susac syndrome. Sequencing input: CD4+ T cells from PBMCs. J is TRBJ2-1 and V is TRBV11-2; TRBD1 aligns across 9 bases. As DNA, the CDR3 is TGTGCCAGCAGCCTAAGTTCTAGTGGGACAGGGACTCAGCAGTTCTTC. Translation gives CASSLSSSGTGTQQFF.